This T cell receptor (beta chain) is from a study of blood T cell repertoires in COVID-19. Whole-study context: The United States, Italy and Spain supplied acute and convalescent COVID-19 samples. In each case, the material was cDNA or gDNA derived from T cells, B-cell-depleted T cells, or PBMCs.

How the authors handled the data: Scientists estimated how many nucleated cells there were by amplifying reference gene primers. Some clones are missing from TCRdb's copy, which holds only in-frame ones; the method was immunoSEQ multiplex PCR. That table is the source of V, J and clone size, and D and trimming were worked out from the DNA. The table includes 30,000 to 40,000 clones, more than 75% detected once. Germline V gene sequence: CDR1 MNHEY, CDR2 SVGEGT. J was trimmed by 4 bases and V by 4 bases; bases with no gene match: 8. CDR3 length: 15 amino acids. The V and J genes are TRBV6-2 or TRBV6-3 and TRBJ2-5; 8 bases agree with TRBD2. The receptor's source is a man aged 55 to 70 with active COVID-19. Sequencing was carried out using peripheral blood. The CDR3 sequence: CASSSLGRGVETQYF. The CDR3 bases are TGTGCCAGCAGTTCCCTCGGGAGGGGGGTAGAGACCCAGTACTTC.